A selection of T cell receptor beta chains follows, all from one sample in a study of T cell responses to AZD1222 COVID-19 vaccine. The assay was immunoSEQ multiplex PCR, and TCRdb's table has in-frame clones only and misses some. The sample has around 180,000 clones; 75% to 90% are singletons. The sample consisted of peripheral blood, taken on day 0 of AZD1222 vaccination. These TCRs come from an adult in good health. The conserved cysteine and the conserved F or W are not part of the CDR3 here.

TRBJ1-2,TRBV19,ASSLLGQGPGYGYT
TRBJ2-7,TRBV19,ASSMASGRYEQY
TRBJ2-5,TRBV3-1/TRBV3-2,ASSQGVAGLAGGRSQETQY
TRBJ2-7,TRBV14,ASSRQLGVSYEQY
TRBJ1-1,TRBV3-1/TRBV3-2,ASSLRGQKNTEAF
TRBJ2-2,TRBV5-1,ASSLQGTFTGELF
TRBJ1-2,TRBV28,ASSRPPNSGTGDGYGYT
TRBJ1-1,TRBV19,ASSIDLRLNTEAF
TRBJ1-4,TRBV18,ASSEATNEKLF
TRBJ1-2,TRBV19,ASRDAGNSNYGYT
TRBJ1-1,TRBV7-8,AIGEDLGTEAF
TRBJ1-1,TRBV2,ASRYLRGSGNTEAF
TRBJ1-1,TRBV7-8,ASSLLGTVNTEAF
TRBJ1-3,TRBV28,ASSLQSATISGNTIY
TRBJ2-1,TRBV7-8,ASSSHPPGSSYNEQF
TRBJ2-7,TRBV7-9,ASSPRLAGDGEQY
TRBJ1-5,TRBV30,AWSVSDNQPQH
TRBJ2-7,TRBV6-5,ASSYNGVGGRYEQY
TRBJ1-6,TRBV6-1,ASSVIPTGSNSPLH
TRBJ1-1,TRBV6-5,ASLIHPNTEAF
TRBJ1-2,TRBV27,ASSPVPSTGRYYGYT
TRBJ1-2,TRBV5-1,ASSLGQANYGYT